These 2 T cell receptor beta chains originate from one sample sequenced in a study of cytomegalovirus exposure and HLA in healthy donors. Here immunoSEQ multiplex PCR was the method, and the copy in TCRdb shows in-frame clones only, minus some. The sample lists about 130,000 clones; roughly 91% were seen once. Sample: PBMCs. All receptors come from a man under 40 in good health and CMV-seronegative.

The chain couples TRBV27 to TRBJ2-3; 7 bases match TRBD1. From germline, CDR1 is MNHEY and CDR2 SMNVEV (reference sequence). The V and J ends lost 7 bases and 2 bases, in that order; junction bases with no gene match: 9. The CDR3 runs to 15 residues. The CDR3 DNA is TGTGCCAGCATGTCACAGGGGCTATCCACAGATACGCAGTATTTT. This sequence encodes CASMSQGLSTDTQYF.

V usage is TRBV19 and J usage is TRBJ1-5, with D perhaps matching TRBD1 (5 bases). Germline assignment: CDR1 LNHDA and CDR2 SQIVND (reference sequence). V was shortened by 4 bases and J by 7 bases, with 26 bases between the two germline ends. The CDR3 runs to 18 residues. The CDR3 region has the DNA TGTGCCAGTAGTAAGGGTCACCAAGGGGCAGTGCGGAAACAGCCCCAGCATTTT. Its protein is CASSKGHQGAVRKQPQHF.